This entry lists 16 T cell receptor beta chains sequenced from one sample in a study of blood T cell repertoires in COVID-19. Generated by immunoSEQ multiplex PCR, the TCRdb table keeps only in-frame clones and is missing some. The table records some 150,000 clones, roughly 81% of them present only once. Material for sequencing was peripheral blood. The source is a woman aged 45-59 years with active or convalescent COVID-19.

CDR3 residues: CASSAGTSGRFDEQYF. The CDR3 nucleotides are TGTGCCAGCAGTGCCGGGACTAGCGGGAGGTTCGACGAGCAGTACTTC. This rearrangement joins TRBV6-1 to TRBJ2-7, with 15 positions matching TRBD2. CDR3 length: 16 amino acids. The V segment lost 4 bases and the J segment 5 bases; nucleotides outside the gene matches: 6. From germline, CDR1 is MNHNS and CDR2 SASEGT.

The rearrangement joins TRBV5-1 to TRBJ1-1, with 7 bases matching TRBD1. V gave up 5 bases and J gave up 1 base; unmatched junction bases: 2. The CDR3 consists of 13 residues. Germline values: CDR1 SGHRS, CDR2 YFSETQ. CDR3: CASRHRGNTEAFF. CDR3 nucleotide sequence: TGCGCCAGCAGGCACAGGGGGAACACTGAAGCTTTCTTT.

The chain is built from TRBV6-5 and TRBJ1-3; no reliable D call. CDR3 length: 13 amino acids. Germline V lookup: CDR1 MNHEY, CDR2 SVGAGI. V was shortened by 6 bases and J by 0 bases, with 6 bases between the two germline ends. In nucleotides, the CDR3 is TGTGCCAGCAGGAAGCTCTCTGGAAACACCATATATTTT. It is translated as CASRKLSGNTIYF.

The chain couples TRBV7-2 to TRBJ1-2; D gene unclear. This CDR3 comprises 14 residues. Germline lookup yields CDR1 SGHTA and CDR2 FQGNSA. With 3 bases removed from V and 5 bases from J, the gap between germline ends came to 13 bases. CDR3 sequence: CASSFDPSGYGYTF. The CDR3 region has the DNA TGTGCCAGCAGCTTCGACCCCTCGGGGTATGGCTACACCTTC.

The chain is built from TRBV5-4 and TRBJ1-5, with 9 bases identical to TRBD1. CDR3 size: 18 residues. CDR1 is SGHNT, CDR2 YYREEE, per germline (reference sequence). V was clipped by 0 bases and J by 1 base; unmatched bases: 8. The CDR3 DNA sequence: TGTGCCAGCAGCTTGGACAGGGGGCCGAGTAGGAGCAATCAGCCCCAGCATTTT. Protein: CASSLDRGPSRSNQPQHF.

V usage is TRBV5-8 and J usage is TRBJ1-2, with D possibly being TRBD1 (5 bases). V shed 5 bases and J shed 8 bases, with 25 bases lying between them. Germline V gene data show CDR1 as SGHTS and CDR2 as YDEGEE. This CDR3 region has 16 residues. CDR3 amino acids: CASRDGVGLSGEGYTF. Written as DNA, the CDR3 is TGTGCCAGCAGAGATGGGGTGGGACTTTCAGGAGAAGGCTACACCTTC.

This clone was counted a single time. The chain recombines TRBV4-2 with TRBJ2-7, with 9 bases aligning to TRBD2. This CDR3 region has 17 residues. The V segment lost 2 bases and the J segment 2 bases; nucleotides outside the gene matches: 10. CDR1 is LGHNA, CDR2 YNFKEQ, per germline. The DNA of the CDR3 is TGTGCCAGCAGCCAATATTATGCTAGCGGGGACCCCTACGAGCAGTACTTC. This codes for CASSQYYASGDPYEQYF.

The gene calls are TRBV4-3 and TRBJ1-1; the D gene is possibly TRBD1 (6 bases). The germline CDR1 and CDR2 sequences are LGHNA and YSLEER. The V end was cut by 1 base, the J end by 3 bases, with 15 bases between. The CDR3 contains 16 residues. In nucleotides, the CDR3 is TGCGCCAGCAGCCAAGGGAACAGGGTCCAATACACTGAAGCTTTCTTT. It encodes CASSQGNRVQYTEAFF.

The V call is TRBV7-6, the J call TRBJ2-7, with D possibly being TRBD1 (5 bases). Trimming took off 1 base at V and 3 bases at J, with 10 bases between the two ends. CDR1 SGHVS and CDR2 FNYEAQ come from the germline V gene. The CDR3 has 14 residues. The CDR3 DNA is TGTGCCAGCAGCTTAGGGGCAGGGATCTACGAGCAGTACTTC. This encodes CASSLGAGIYEQYF.

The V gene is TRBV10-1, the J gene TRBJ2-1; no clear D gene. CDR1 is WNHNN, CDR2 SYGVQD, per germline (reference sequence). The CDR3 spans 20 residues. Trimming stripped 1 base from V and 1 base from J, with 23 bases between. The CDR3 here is CASSECDPPQRGPSYNEQFF. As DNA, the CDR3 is TGCGCCAGCAGTGAGTGTGACCCACCCCAAAGAGGTCCTTCCTACAATGAGCAGTTCTTC.

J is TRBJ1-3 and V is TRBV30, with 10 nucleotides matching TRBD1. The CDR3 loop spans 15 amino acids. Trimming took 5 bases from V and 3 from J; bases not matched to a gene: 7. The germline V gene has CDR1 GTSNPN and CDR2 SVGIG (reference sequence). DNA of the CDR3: TGTGCCTGGGGCCAGGACAGGGGGTTTGGAAACACCATATATTTT. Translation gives CAWGQDRGFGNTIYF. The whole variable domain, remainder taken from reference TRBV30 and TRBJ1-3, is SQTIHQWPATLVQPVGSPLSLECTVEGTSNPNLYWYRQAAGRGLQLLFYSVGIGQISSEVPQNLSASRPQDRQFILSSKKLLLSDSGFYLCAWGQDRGFGNTIYFGEGSWLTVV.

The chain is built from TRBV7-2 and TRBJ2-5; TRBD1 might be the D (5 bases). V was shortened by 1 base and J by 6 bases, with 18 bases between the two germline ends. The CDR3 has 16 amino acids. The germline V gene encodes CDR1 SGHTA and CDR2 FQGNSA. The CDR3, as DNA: TGTGCCAGCAGCTTAGTAAGGGCGGCAGGGCGGCAGACCCAGTACTTC. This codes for CASSLVRAAGRQTQYF.

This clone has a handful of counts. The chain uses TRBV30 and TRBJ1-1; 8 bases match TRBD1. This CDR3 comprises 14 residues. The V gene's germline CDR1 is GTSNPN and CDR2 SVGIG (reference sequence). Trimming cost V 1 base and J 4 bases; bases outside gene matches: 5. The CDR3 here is CAWSAGGLGTEAFF. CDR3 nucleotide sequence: TGTGCCTGGAGTGCAGGGGGCCTCGGCACTGAAGCTTTCTTT.

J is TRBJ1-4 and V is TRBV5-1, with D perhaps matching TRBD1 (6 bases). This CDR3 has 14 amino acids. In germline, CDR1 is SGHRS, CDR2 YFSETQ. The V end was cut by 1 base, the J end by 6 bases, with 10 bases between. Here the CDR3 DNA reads TGCGCCAGCAGCTTGAGAGGGGGAGATGAAAAACTGTTTTTT. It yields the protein CASSLRGGDEKLFF.

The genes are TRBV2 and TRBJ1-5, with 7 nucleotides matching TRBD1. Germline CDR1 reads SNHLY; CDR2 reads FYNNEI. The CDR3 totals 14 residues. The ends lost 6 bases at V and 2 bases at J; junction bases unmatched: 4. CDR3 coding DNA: TGTGCCAGCAGGAGACAGGGAGGCAATCAGCCCCAGCATTTT. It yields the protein CASRRQGGNQPQHF. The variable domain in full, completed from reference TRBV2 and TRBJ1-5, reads EPEVTQTPSHQVTQMGQEVILRCVPISNHLYFYWYRQILGQKVEFLVSFYNNEISEKSEIFDDQFSVERPDGSNFTLKIRSTKLEDSAMYFCASRRQGGNQPQHFGDGTRLSIL.

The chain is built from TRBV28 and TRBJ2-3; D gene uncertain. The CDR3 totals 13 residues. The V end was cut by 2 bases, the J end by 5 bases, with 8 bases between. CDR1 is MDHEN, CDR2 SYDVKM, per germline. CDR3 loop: CASSLRFRDTQYF. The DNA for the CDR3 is TGTGCCAGCAGTTTACGGTTCCGAGATACGCAGTATTTT.